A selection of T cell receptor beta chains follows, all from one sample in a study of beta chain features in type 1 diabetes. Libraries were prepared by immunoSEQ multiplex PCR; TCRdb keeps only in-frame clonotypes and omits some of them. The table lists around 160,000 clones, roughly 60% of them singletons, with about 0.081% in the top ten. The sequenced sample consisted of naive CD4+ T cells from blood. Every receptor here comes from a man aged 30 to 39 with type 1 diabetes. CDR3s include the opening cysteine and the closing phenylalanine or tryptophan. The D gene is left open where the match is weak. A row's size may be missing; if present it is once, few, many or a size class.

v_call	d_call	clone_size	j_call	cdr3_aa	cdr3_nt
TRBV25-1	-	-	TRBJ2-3	CASSATGTLRTDTQYF	TGTGCCAGCAGTGCTACCGGGACACTGAGGACAGATACGCAGTATTTT
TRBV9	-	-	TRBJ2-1	CASSVVGIGQTTYNEQFF	TGTGCCAGCAGCGTAGTGGGCATTGGACAGACAACTTACAATGAGCAGTTCTTC
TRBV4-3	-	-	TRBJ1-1	CASSHQRFLNTEAFF	TGCGCCAGCAGCCACCAAAGGTTCCTGAACACTGAAGCTTTCTTT
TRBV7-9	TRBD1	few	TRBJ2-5	CASSWGQKETQYF	TGTGCCAGCAGCTGGGGACAGAAGGAGACCCAGTACTTC
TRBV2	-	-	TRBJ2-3	CARRSTSTDTQYF	TGTGCCAGGCGTTCCACTAGCACAGATACGCAGTATTTT
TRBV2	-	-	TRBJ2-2	CASTPRQGVWTGELFF	TGTGCCAGCACCCCCCGGCAGGGTGTGTGGACCGGGGAGCTGTTTTTT
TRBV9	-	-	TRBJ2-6	CASSVPSGANVLTF	TGTGCCAGCAGCGTACCCTCTGGGGCCAACGTCCTGACTTTC
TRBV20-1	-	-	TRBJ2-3	CSASITDTQYF	TGCAGTGCGTCAATCACAGATACGCAGTATTTT
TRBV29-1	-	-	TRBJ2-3	CSVAQGGVTDTQYF	TGCAGCGTTGCCCAGGGGGGGGTCACAGATACGCAGTATTTT
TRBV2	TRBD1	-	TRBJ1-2	CASSGTGGAYGYTF	TGTGCCAGCAGTGGGACAGGGGGCGCGTATGGCTACACCTTC
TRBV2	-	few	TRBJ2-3	CASDTDTQYF	TGTGCCAGTGACACAGATACGCAGTATTTT